This TCR beta chain was found in a study of shared clonotypes between healthy human individuals. Regarding the study as a whole: Naive subsets tended to show greater estimated richness than memory subsets. The generation probabilities recorded for non-shared clonotypes fell below those of clonotypes shared by all four donors.

Generated by immunoSEQ multiplex PCR, the TCRdb table keeps only in-frame clones and is missing some. The sample yields roughly 1,800,000 clones, about 95% seen once. The naive CD8 population came from CD45RO-negative cells selected for CCR7, without terminally differentiated effector memory CD45RA+ cells. V gave up 0 bases and J gave up 1 base; unmatched junction bases: 5. CDR1 is PRHDT, CDR2 FYEKMQ, per germline (reference sequence). This CDR3 contains 17 residues. Notes on this clone: Its antigen is not known.

What was sequenced was naive CD8+ T cells sorted from blood. The chain couples TRBV13 to TRBJ2-2; 7 bases fit TRBD2. This receptor was taken from a young man in good health. The CDR3 DNA reads as TGTGCCAGCAGCTTAGGCATCCTAGCGGAGAACACCGGGGAGCTGTTTTTT. Protein sequence: CASSLGILAENTGELFF.